These 18 T cell receptor beta chains share one sample of origin, sequenced in a study of blood T cell repertoires in COVID-19. Method: immunoSEQ multiplex PCR; TCRdb's copy keeps in-frame clones and lacks some. The data show around 330,000 clones, 88% seen once. The sample comprised peripheral blood. The origin of the receptors is a woman younger than 45 with COVID-19, enrolled during active disease.

The chain uses TRBV5-4 and TRBJ1-1, with D uncertain. Germline CDR1 is SGHNT and CDR2 is YYREEE (reference sequence). CDR3 length: 16 residues. Deletions cut 4 bases from V and 6 bases from J, with 22 bases between. CDR3 loop: CASSVGGSVGQPEAFF. DNA of the CDR3: TGTGCCAGCAGCGTGGGAGGGTCCGTCGGGCAACCTGAAGCTTTCTTT.

This chain uses TRBV11-3 with TRBJ2-1; TRBD1 aligns across 8 bases. The CDR3 runs to 14 residues. The V gene's germline CDR1 is SGHNT and CDR2 YENEEA. The V gene end was trimmed by 4 bases and the J gene end by 8 bases; junction bases not matched to a gene: 7. The CDR3 loop is CASSSQGALDEQFF. CDR3 bases: TGTGCCAGCAGCTCCCAGGGGGCGTTGGATGAGCAGTTCTTC.

The rearrangement joins TRBV21-1 to TRBJ2-5; the table's D gene call, TRBD1, was not cross checked with the DNA. TRBV21-1 is noted as a pseudogene. This CDR3 is built from 16 residues. The DNA for the CDR3 is TGTGCCAGCAGCAAAATGGGCAGGGCAAAGAGAGAGACCCAGTACTTC. Translation gives CASSKMGRAKRETQYF.

The V call is TRBV5-6, the J call TRBJ1-1; D is perhaps TRBD1 (5 bases). Germline V gene lookup returns CDR1 SGHDT and CDR2 YYEEEE. V was trimmed by 4 bases and J by 7 bases, leaving 11 bases between them. This CDR3 contains 12 residues. The DNA for the CDR3 is TGTGCCAGCAGCAATGACAGATTTGAAGCTTTCTTT. This gives the protein CASSNDRFEAFF. The variable domain in full, completed from reference TRBV5-6 and TRBJ1-1, reads DAGVTQSPTHLIKTRGQQVTLRCSPKSGHDTVSWYQQALGQGPQFIFQYYEEEERQRGNFPDRFSGHQFPNYSSELNVNALLLGDSALYLCASSNDRFEAFFGQGTRLTVV.

The J gene is TRBJ1-1, the V gene TRBV7-6; tentatively, D is TRBD1 (6 bases). V was trimmed by 2 bases and J by 4 bases, leaving 20 bases between them. The germline gives CDR1 SGHVS, CDR2 FNYEAQ. The length of the CDR3 is 17 residues. CDR3 nucleotides: TGTGCCAGCAGCTTAAGGCCAGGGGTTGGTCTGGGCACTGAAGCTTTCTTT. Translated: CASSLRPGVGLGTEAFF.

The rearrangement links TRBV4-3 to TRBJ1-6, with 7 bases identical to TRBD1. Germline CDR1 is LGHNA and CDR2 is YSLEER. J gave up 7 bases and V 4 bases, and 7 bases lay outside the gene matches. The CDR3 runs to 15 residues. CDR3 sequence reads: CASSRRTGDNSPLHF. The CDR3 DNA follows: TGCGCCAGCAGCCGCCGGACAGGAGACAATTCACCCCTCCACTTT.

CDR3 residues: CASGTGDSPLHF. Here the CDR3 DNA reads TGTGCCAGTGGGACAGGGGATTCACCCCTCCACTTT. The chain has TRBV10-3 and TRBJ1-6, with 10 positions matching TRBD1. There are 12 residues in the CDR3. In germline, CDR1 is ENHRY, CDR2 SYGVKD. V was clipped by 10 bases and J by 8 bases; unmatched bases: 2.

V gene TRBV19 combines with J gene TRBJ1-1; 8 nucleotides align to TRBD1. Germline V gives CDR1 LNHDA, CDR2 SQIVND (reference sequence). V dropped 5 bases and J dropped 1; count of bases not matched to a gene: 3. The length of the CDR3 is 14 residues. CDR3 DNA: TGTGCCAGTAGTGACAGGGGCGCGAACACTGAAGCTTTCTTT. This sequence encodes CASSDRGANTEAFF.

This clone showed up just once. This sequence joins TRBV7-2 and TRBJ2-7, with 7 bases fitting TRBD1. V lost 1 base to trimming and J lost 5 bases; unmatched junction nucleotides: 8. Germline assignment: CDR1 SGHTA and CDR2 FQGNSA. There are 15 residues in the CDR3. CDR3: CASSLVRTTGNEQYF. The CDR3 bases are TGTGCCAGCAGCTTAGTGAGAACGACAGGGAACGAGCAGTACTTC. The full variable domain, rest sourced from reference TRBV7-2 and TRBJ2-7, is GAGVSQSPSNKVTEKGKDVELRCDPISGHTALYWYRQSLGQGLEFLIYFQGNSAPDKSGLPSDRFSAERTGGSVSTLTIQRTQQEDSAVYLCASSLVRTTGNEQYFGPGTRLTVT.

This clone was found once. The chain has TRBV11-2 and TRBJ1-3; 8 nucleotides agree with TRBD1. This CDR3 comprises 14 residues. V was clipped by 5 bases and J by 5 bases; unmatched bases: 5. Germline-derived CDR1 and CDR2 are SGHAT and FQNNGV. The CDR3 region is CASSHDRGRNTIYF. The CDR3 bases are TGTGCCAGCAGCCACGACAGGGGTCGAAACACCATATATTTT. The whole variable domain, remainder taken from reference TRBV11-2 and TRBJ1-3, is EAGVAQSPRYKIIEKRQSVAFWCNPISGHATLYWYQQILGQGPKLLIQFQNNGVVDDSQLPKDRFSAERLKGVDSTLKIQPAKLEDSAVYLCASSHDRGRNTIYFGEGSWLTVV.

The chain carries TRBV5-1 and TRBJ1-1; D unclear. The CDR3 loop spans 14 amino acids. The ends were cut back, 0 bases at V and 3 bases at J, with 9 bases in the middle. Germline CDR1 SGHRS, CDR2 YFSETQ. The CDR3 sequence: CASSLAPGDTEAFF. CDR3 in DNA: TGCGCCAGCAGCTTGGCTCCCGGGGACACTGAAGCTTTCTTT.

The J gene is TRBJ2-7, the V gene TRBV12-3 or TRBV12-4; D is perhaps TRBD2 (6 bases). Trimming shortened V by 2 bases and J by 8 bases, and 13 bases separated the two germline ends. The length of the CDR3 is 13 residues. The CDR3 loop reads CASSLNLAGKQYF. CDR3 coding DNA: TGTGCCAGCAGTTTAAATTTGGCGGGGAAGCAGTACTTC.

This clone has a single count. This sequence joins TRBV10-3 and TRBJ2-3; 12 bases are shared with TRBD2. The CDR3 sequence is 14 residues long. Germline-derived CDR1 and CDR2 are ENHRY and SYGVKD. J lost 1 base, V lost 10 bases, and 3 bases had no gene match. The CDR3 protein is CATRTSGGTDTQYF. CDR3 sequence (DNA): TGTGCCACCCGGACTAGCGGGGGCACAGATACGCAGTATTTT.

The CDR3 loop reads CATSRGLDRGLGYTF. In nucleotides, the CDR3 is TGTGCCACCAGCAGGGGACTAGACAGGGGGCTGGGCTACACCTTC. The V call is TRBV15, the J call TRBJ1-2; 10 nucleotides align to TRBD1. V lost 3 bases and J lost 8; bases outside the gene matches: 9. From germline, CDR1 is LNHNV and CDR2 YYDKDF (reference sequence). There are 15 residues in the CDR3.

The chain combines TRBV5-4 with TRBJ1-2; D is uncertain. The V and J ends lost 1 base and 8 bases respectively, with 9 bases between them. This CDR3 region has 12 residues. Germline CDR1 reads SGHNT; CDR2 reads YYREEE (reference sequence). DNA for the CDR3: TGTGCCAGCAGCTTGTTCCCGGGAGGCTACACCTTC. Translation: CASSLFPGGYTF.

The chain joins TRBV2 to TRBJ1-4, with 7 bases aligning to TRBD1. The CDR3 sequence is 16 residues long. The germline V gene has CDR1 SNHLY and CDR2 FYNNEI. J gave up 5 bases and V 8 bases, and 14 bases lay outside the gene matches. CDR3 bases: TGTGCCAGCCAACACTTCACACAGGGGCGAAATGAAAAACTGTTTTTT. It translates to CASQHFTQGRNEKLFF.

The chain carries TRBV13 and TRBJ1-1; maybe TRBD1 (6 bases). The length of the CDR3 is 17 residues. The germline V and J ends were trimmed by 2 bases and 3 bases, with 19 bases remaining between them. Germline CDR1 reads PRHDT; CDR2 reads FYEKMQ (reference sequence). Here the CDR3 reads CASSLTERTGMDTEAFF. The CDR3 DNA is TGTGCCAGCAGCTTAACCGAACGCACAGGGATGGACACTGAAGCTTTCTTT.

The V and J genes are TRBV7-9 and TRBJ2-2; D not certain. V gave up 5 bases and J gave up 4 bases, with 14 bases separating them. CDR1 and CDR2 (germline): SEHNR, FQNEAQ (reference sequence). The CDR3 is 15 residues long. CDR3 protein: CASSPRNYGTGELFF. The CDR3 coding sequence is TGTGCCAGCAGCCCTAGAAACTATGGCACCGGGGAGCTGTTTTTT.